Presented here are 25 T cell receptor beta chains from one specimen sequenced in a study of blood T cell repertoires in COVID-19. Method: immunoSEQ multiplex PCR; TCRdb's copy keeps in-frame clones and lacks some. This sample has 200,000 to 250,000 clones, with about nine tenths found just once. The sample consisted of peripheral blood. The receptor source for this set is a man at least 80 years old with acute or convalescent COVID-19.

The chain couples TRBV5-1 to TRBJ2-6, with D uncertain. This CDR3 region has 15 residues. V lost 6 bases to trimming and J lost 1 base, with 11 bases between them. The germline V gene has CDR1 SGHRS and CDR2 YFSETQ. CDR3 amino acids: CASTLIESGANVLTF. CDR3 coding DNA: TGCGCCAGCACCTTAATAGAGTCTGGGGCCAACGTCCTGACTTTC.

This clone was seen once. The rearrangement joins TRBV6-1 to TRBJ2-4; D call uncertain. CDR1 and CDR2 (germline): MNHNS, SASEGT. The CDR3 length is 16 residues. Trimming pared 3 bases from V and 1 base from J, leaving 13 bases between. CDR3 DNA sequence: TGTGCCAGCAGTGATAGGCAGGCTTTTGCCAAAAACATTCAGTACTTC. This codes for CASSDRQAFAKNIQYF.

The rearrangement uses TRBV18 and TRBJ1-4, with 8 bases fitting TRBD1. Germline V gene sequence: CDR1 KGHSH, CDR2 LQKENI. After removal of 3 bases from V and 0 bases from J, the junction contained 9 bases not matched to a gene. This CDR3 contains 18 residues. The CDR3 loop reads CASSPRPGQVATNEKLFF. As DNA, the CDR3 is TGTGCCAGCTCACCGCGACCGGGACAGGTTGCAACTAATGAAAAACTGTTTTTT.

The chain couples TRBV28 to TRBJ2-7, with 8 bases that match TRBD2. V gave up 5 bases and J gave up 2 bases; unmatched junction bases: 11. This CDR3 is 16 amino acids long. CDR1 and CDR2 (germline): MDHEN, SYDVKM. CDR3 sequence reads: CASSAPGLAGAYEQYF. CDR3 nucleotides: TGTGCCAGCAGTGCGCCCGGACTAGCTGGAGCCTACGAGCAGTACTTC.

The chain carries TRBV7-2 and TRBJ2-7; TRBD2 aligns across 13 bases. The V and J ends lost 1 base and 2 bases, in that order; junction bases with no gene match: 2. Germline lookup yields CDR1 SGHTA and CDR2 FQGNSA. CDR3 size: 16 residues. The CDR3 nucleotides are TGTGCCAGCAGCTTAGGACTAGCGGGAGGAACCTACGAGCAGTACTTC. This codes for CASSLGLAGGTYEQYF.

The CDR3 nucleotides are TGTGCCAGCAGCGTAGTGAGGGCTGGGGCCAACGTCCTGACTTTC. This sequence encodes CASSVVRAGANVLTF. The rearrangement links TRBV9 to TRBJ2-6, with D possibly being TRBD2 (5 bases). This CDR3 contains 15 residues. The germline V gene encodes CDR1 SGDLS and CDR2 YYNGEE. Deletions cut 0 bases from V and 2 bases from J, with 6 bases between.

This chain links TRBV18 with TRBJ2-4, with 8 nucleotides matching TRBD1. The J segment lost 7 bases and the V segment lost 0 bases, leaving 5 bases of the junction unmatched. Germline CDR1 KGHSH, CDR2 LQKENI. The CDR3 totals 15 residues. The CDR3 region has the DNA TGTGCCAGCTCACCACCGGGTCAGGGGGCTAACATTCAGTACTTC. This codes for CASSPPGQGANIQYF.

The chain carries TRBV19 and TRBJ1-4; 9 bases fit TRBD1. CDR3 size: 15 residues. Trimming removed 5 bases from V and 5 bases from J; junction bases left unmatched: 6. Germline CDR1 is LNHDA and CDR2 is SQIVND (reference sequence). The CDR3 loop reads CASSQSGTGNEKLFF. CDR3 bases: TGTGCCAGTAGTCAATCCGGGACAGGGAATGAAAAACTGTTTTTT.

The chain employs TRBV30 and TRBJ1-2; TRBD1 might be the D (5 bases). This CDR3 spans 13 amino acids. V was trimmed by 0 bases and J by 8 bases, leaving 13 bases between them. Germline CDR1 is GTSNPN and CDR2 is SVGIG (reference sequence). CDR3 sequence: CAWSVSGLGGYTF. As DNA, the CDR3 is TGTGCCTGGAGTGTCTCAGGGCTAGGGGGCTACACCTTC. Using reference TRBV30 and TRBJ1-2 for the parts outside the CDR3, the full variable domain is SQTIHQWPATLVQPVGSPLSLECTVEGTSNPNLYWYRQAAGRGLQLLFYSVGIGQISSEVPQNLSASRPQDRQFILSSKKLLLSDSGFYLCAWSVSGLGGYTFGSGTRLTVV.

The V call is TRBV5-4, the J call TRBJ2-6; tentative D call: TRBD2 (5 bases). The germline CDR1 and CDR2 sequences are SGHNT and YYREEE (reference sequence). The CDR3 covers 16 residues. The V end was cut by 0 bases, the J end by 2 bases, with 9 bases between. The chain's CDR3 is CASSLESGTGANVLTF. CDR3 bases: TGTGCCAGCAGCTTGGAATCCGGGACTGGGGCCAACGTCCTGACTTTC.

The chain links TRBV19 to TRBJ2-5, with 13 bases lining up with TRBD2. CDR1 and CDR2 from the germline V gene are LNHDA and SQIVND (reference sequence). Trimming removed 4 bases from V and 0 bases from J; junction bases left unmatched: 5. The CDR3 loop spans 17 amino acids. CDR3 DNA: TGTGCCAGTAGTACGGGACTAGCGGGACCATACCAAGAGACCCAGTACTTC. It yields the protein CASSTGLAGPYQETQYF.

V usage is TRBV5-1 and J usage is TRBJ2-3, with TRBD2 as a possible D gene (5 bases). Germline CDR1 and CDR2: SGHRS and YFSETQ. This CDR3 has 15 amino acids. V was trimmed by 5 bases and J by 2 bases, leaving 15 bases between them. This chain's CDR3 is CASRSGVVATDTQYF. DNA of the CDR3: TGCGCCAGCAGATCCGGGGTAGTCGCCACAGATACGCAGTATTTT.

The genes are TRBV5-4 and TRBJ2-7; 12 bases line up with TRBD1. J was trimmed by 4 bases and V by 4 bases; bases with no gene match: 6. CDR1 and CDR2 from the germline V gene are SGHNT and YYREEE (reference sequence). This CDR3 has 15 amino acids. The CDR3 region has the DNA TGTGCCAGCAGCCGGGGGGGACAGGGGGCATACGAGCAGTACTTC. Amino acid sequence: CASSRGGQGAYEQYF.

V usage is TRBV27 and J usage is TRBJ2-2, with 12 bases lining up with TRBD2. CDR3 length equals 16 residues. In germline, CDR1 is MNHEY, CDR2 SMNVEV (reference sequence). The junction had 7 bases not matched to a gene; V was cut back by 6 bases and J by 5 bases. This chain's CDR3 is CASRETSGSRTGELFF. The CDR3 nucleotides are TGTGCCAGCAGAGAGACTAGCGGGAGTCGGACCGGGGAGCTGTTTTTT.

The V call is TRBV28, the J call TRBJ2-1, with 11 bases identical to TRBD2. The germline gives CDR1 MDHEN, CDR2 SYDVKM. V dropped 5 bases and J dropped 2; count of bases not matched to a gene: 5. There are 16 residues in the CDR3. For the CDR3, the DNA is TGTGCCAGCAGTCCGGGACTAGCGGAGGCCTACAATGAGCAGTTCTTC. This gives the protein CASSPGLAEAYNEQFF.

J is TRBJ1-1 and V is TRBV11-2; possibly TRBD1 for D (6 bases). The CDR3 contains 11 residues. V gave up 5 bases and J gave up 10 bases, with 11 bases separating them. Germline lookup yields CDR1 SGHAT and CDR2 FQNNGV. The CDR3 region has the DNA TGTGCCAGCAGCGCGACACAGGGAGCTTTCTTT. Translated, it gives CASSATQGAFF.

The chain joins TRBV30 to TRBJ1-6; the D gene is possibly TRBD1 (5 bases). Trimming cost V 2 bases and J 9 bases, with 17 bases left between them. Germline V CDR1 and CDR2: GTSNPN, SVGIG (reference sequence). CDR3 length: 15 amino acids. This CDR3 is CAWSRTTGGVSPLHF. The CDR3 bases are TGTGCCTGGAGTCGCACCACCGGAGGGGTTTCACCCCTCCACTTT.

The CDR3 nucleotides read TGTGCCAGCTCCCAGCAAGTGGGGCCGGGTGAGAAAAAACTGTTTTTT. The encoded protein is CASSQQVGPGEKKLFF. The chain joins TRBV18 to TRBJ1-4; TRBD1 is a possible D gene (5 bases). This CDR3 has 16 residues. CDR1 is KGHSH and CDR2 is LQKENI in the germline V gene. The ends were cut back, 6 bases at V and 9 bases at J, with 23 bases in the middle.

This rearrangement joins TRBV6-2 or TRBV6-3 to TRBJ2-7; no clear D gene. The V gene lost 4 bases and the J gene lost 2 bases, with 3 bases spanning the gap. The CDR3 spans 11 residues. Germline V gives CDR1 MNHEY, CDR2 SVGEGT. The CDR3 loop reads CASSSTYEQYF. The CDR3, as DNA: TGTGCCAGCAGTTCCACCTACGAGCAGTACTTC.

This clone was picked up one time. V gene TRBV9 combines with J gene TRBJ2-3, with a weak D call TRBD1 (5 bases). This CDR3 is built from 16 residues. Germline CDR1 SGDLS, CDR2 YYNGEE. V was clipped by 0 bases and J by 2 bases, with 13 bases between them. The CDR3 sequence is CASSVGWGYFTDTQYF. Written as DNA, the CDR3 is TGTGCCAGCAGCGTAGGGTGGGGCTACTTCACAGATACGCAGTATTTT.

The V call is TRBV2, the J call TRBJ2-7; 10 bases fit TRBD1. This CDR3 has 15 residues. Looked up from germline, CDR1 is SNHLY and CDR2 is FYNNEI. Unmatched junction bases numbered 6, after V lost 3 bases and J lost 4 bases. The DNA of the CDR3 is TGTGCCAGCAGTGAGCTGACAGGGGGCAGTTACGAGCAGTACGTC. It encodes CASSELTGGSYEQYV.

The chain recombines TRBV10-2 with TRBJ2-7; D gene ambiguous. Trimming removed 1 base at V and 7 bases at J, with 8 bases between. Germline V CDR1 and CDR2: WSHSY, SAAADI. This CDR3 is 12 amino acids long. CDR3 region: CASSEFRQEQYF. Here the CDR3 DNA reads TGCGCCAGCAGTGAGTTCAGGCAGGAGCAGTACTTC.

This rearrangement joins TRBV3-1 (or the pseudogene TRBV3-2) to TRBJ2-7, with D possibly TRBD1 on 5 matching bases. The CDR3 extends over 12 amino acids. The germline V and J ends were trimmed by 4 bases and 4 bases, with 8 bases remaining between them. Germline V gene data show CDR1 as LGHDT and CDR2 as YNNKEL (reference sequence). CDR3 sequence: CASSPTGYEQYF. DNA for the CDR3: TGTGCCAGCAGCCCAACAGGTTACGAGCAGTACTTC.

J is TRBJ2-5 and V is TRBV7-9, with 7 bases matching TRBD2. With V trimmed by 5 bases and J by 4 bases, 10 bases remained unmatched. The CDR3 contains 15 residues. Germline V gene lookup returns CDR1 SEHNR and CDR2 FQNEAQ (reference sequence). The chain's CDR3 is CASSTRGTGGETQYF. Here the CDR3 DNA reads TGTGCCAGCAGCACCCGCGGGACGGGGGGAGAGACCCAGTACTTC.

The gene calls are TRBV7-2 and TRBJ1-2; D remains unclear. The germline gives CDR1 SGHTA, CDR2 FQGNSA. The length of the CDR3 is 14 residues. Trimming pared 3 bases from V and 4 bases from J, leaving 12 bases between. The CDR3: CASSFHQVTYGYTF. CDR3 nucleotide sequence: TGTGCCAGCAGCTTCCACCAGGTGACCTATGGCTACACCTTC.